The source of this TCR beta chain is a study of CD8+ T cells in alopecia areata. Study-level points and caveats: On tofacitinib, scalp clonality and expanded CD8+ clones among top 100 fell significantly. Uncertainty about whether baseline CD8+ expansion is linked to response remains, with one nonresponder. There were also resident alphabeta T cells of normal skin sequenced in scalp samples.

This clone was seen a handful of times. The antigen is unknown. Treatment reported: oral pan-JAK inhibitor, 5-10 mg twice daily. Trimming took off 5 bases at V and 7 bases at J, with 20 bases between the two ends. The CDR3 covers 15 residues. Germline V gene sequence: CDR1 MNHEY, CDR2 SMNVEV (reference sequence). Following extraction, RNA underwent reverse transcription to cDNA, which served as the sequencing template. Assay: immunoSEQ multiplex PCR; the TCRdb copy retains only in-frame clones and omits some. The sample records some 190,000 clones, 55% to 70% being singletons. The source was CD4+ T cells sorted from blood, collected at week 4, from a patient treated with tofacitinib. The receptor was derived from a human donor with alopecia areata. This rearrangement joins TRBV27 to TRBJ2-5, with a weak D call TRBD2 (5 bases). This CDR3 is CASSPTTHGSGTQYF. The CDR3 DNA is TGTGCCAGCAGTCCCACGACCCACGGAAGCGGGACCCAGTACTTC.